This entry lists 11 T cell receptor beta chains sequenced from one sample in a study of human T cells and chemical hapten exposure. TCRdb called the RACE reads again in MiXCR, with one record for every CDR3 protein. The repertoire consists of roughly 70,000 distinct CDR3 sequences, with about 9.1% occurring once and the leading ten covering around 3.3%. Specified time point: patch test 1, 2 weeks after DPC sensitization. Regarding treatment: therapeutic diphenylcyclopropenone sensitization with weekly scalp DPC. The source material was whole blood, sampled in connection with sensitization to the hapten diphenylcyclopropenone (DPC). The source is a woman in her thirties or forties with alopecia areata. Some clones in this sample may be carry-over from other donors' samples.

The genes are TRBV7-2 and TRBJ1-5; a weak D match, TRBD1 (6 bases). This CDR3 has 15 residues. From germline, CDR1 is SGHTA and CDR2 FQGNSA. Between the trimmed V and J ends, which lost 1 base and 8 bases, there was a span of 15 bases. The CDR3, as DNA: TGTGCCAGCAGCTTAGTTATCGGGGGCGCGGAGCCCCAGCATTTT. This codes for CASSLVIGGAEPQHF.

This clonotype has a count of ten or more. V is TRBV29-1 and J is TRBJ1-6; 10 positions agree with TRBD1. The CDR3 has 13 amino acids. V gave up 7 bases and J gave up 5 bases; unmatched junction bases: 2. Germline assignment: CDR1 SQVTM and CDR2 ANQGSEA. The CDR3 here is CSAGTGDNSPLHF. The CDR3 DNA follows: TGCAGCGCCGGGACAGGGGATAATTCACCCCTCCACTTT.

The sample holds many counts of this clonotype. The gene calls are TRBV11-2 and TRBJ2-7; D remains unclear. The CDR3 totals 13 residues. The V gene's germline CDR1 is SGHAT and CDR2 FQNNGV. V was clipped by 4 bases and J by 6 bases, with 13 bases between them. CDR3 DNA: TGTGCCAGCAGCTCCCCTACCCGGGTCGAGCAGTACTTC. This codes for CASSSPTRVEQYF.

This clonotype has more than one count but fewer than ten. CDR3 residues: CASSESGRKLFF. The CDR3 DNA reads TGCGCCAGCAGTGAGTCGGGGCGGAAACTGTTTTTT. This rearrangement joins TRBV10-2 to TRBJ1-4; a possible D gene is TRBD1 (5 bases). Germline CDR1 is WSHSY and CDR2 is SAAADI. The CDR3 extends over 12 amino acids. The germline V and J ends were trimmed by 0 bases and 11 bases, with 7 bases remaining between them.

This clonotype has just a few counts. This chain uses TRBV27 with TRBJ1-5; no clear D. The CDR3 runs 14 residues. V lost 2 bases and J lost 2, with 7 bases in between. Germline CDR1 MNHEY, CDR2 SMNVEV (reference sequence). CDR3 sequence reads: CASSLRGGNQPQHF. CDR3 bases: TGTGCCAGCAGTTTACGGGGAGGCAATCAGCCCCAGCATTTT.

The rearrangement joins TRBV18 to TRBJ1-2, with D possibly matching TRBD1 (5 bases). This CDR3 comprises 14 residues. Germline V gene lookup returns CDR1 KGHSH and CDR2 LQKENI. V lost 3 bases and J 4 bases, leaving 12 bases between the germline ends. The CDR3 loop is CASSPWDGSYGYTF. The CDR3 nucleotides are TGTGCCAGCTCACCTTGGGACGGCTCCTATGGCTACACCTTC.

This clonotype was counted many times. V usage is TRBV5-5 and J usage is TRBJ2-7; 7 positions agree with TRBD1. Germline CDR1 is SGHKS and CDR2 is YYEKEE (reference sequence). V lost 0 bases to trimming and J lost 2 bases; unmatched junction nucleotides: 2. The CDR3 length is 14 residues. The CDR3 DNA reads as TGTGCCAGCAGCTTGGCCGGGACAGCCTACGAGCAGTACTTC. As protein: CASSLAGTAYEQYF.

This clonotype was detected once. A much bigger clone sits one base away, suggesting this may be a read error. The chain joins TRBV20-1 to TRBJ2-5; D gene ambiguous. The CDR3 contains 13 residues. Germline V gene data show CDR1 as DFQATT and CDR2 as SNEGSKA (reference sequence). The CDR3 DNA is TGCAGTGCTAGAGGCCCGGATGGAGAGACCCGGTACTTC. As protein: CSARGPDGETRYF.

This clonotype was observed a few times. The chain recombines TRBV5-5 with TRBJ1-3; TRBD1 might be the D (5 bases). V was trimmed by 3 bases and J by 1 base, leaving 14 bases between them. The CDR3 is made up of 16 amino acids. CDR1 SGHKS and CDR2 YYEKEE come from the germline V gene (reference sequence). The CDR3 region has the DNA TGTGCCAGCAGCTCTTATTATCCAGGGTCTGGAAACACCATATATTTT. Its protein product is CASSSYYPGSGNTIYF.

The table lists this clonotype with many counts. This sequence joins TRBV27 and TRBJ1-6; D is undetermined. Trimming took off 4 bases at V and 5 bases at J, with 12 bases between the two ends. The CDR3 sequence is 15 residues long. Germline loops: CDR1 MNHEY, CDR2 SMNVEV (reference sequence). The CDR3 nucleotides are TGTGCCAGCAGTTGGAGGGCGGTGAATAATTCACCCCTCCACTTT. Amino acids: CASSWRAVNNSPLHF.

This clonotype appeared many times. V and J are TRBV6-6 and TRBJ1-5; no definite D call. V dropped 0 bases and J dropped 5 bases, with 11 bases sitting between them. Germline values: CDR1 MNHNY, CDR2 SVGAGI (reference sequence). This CDR3 is built from 15 residues. CDR3 sequence (DNA): TGTGCCAGCAGTTACTCGGGCAGCCGATATCAGCCCCAGCATTTT. Residues: CASSYSGSRYQPQHF.